Reported below is one T cell receptor (beta chain). This entry is derived from a study of technical replicates of blood from several donors. Generated by immunoSEQ multiplex PCR, the TCRdb table keeps only in-frame clones and is missing some. The table lists about 71,000 clones, 85% to 90% of them singletons, with 4.6% in the top ten. The ends lost 3 bases at V and 7 bases at J; junction bases unmatched: 10. Germline loops: CDR1 SEHNR, CDR2 FQNEAQ (reference sequence). The CDR3 spans 15 residues. The receptor's source is a human donor in good health. Some clones in this sample may be carry-over from other donors' samples. The sample was PBMCs. The chain carries TRBV7-9 and TRBJ1-2; the match to TRBD1 covers 8 bases. CDR3 nucleotides: TGTGCCAGCAGCTTCCTCAGGGGGCGAGAAGGTGGCTACACCTTC. The encoded protein is CASSFLRGREGGYTF.